This T cell receptor (beta chain) came from a study of blood T cell repertoires in COVID-19. Study at large: Samples representing acute and convalescent COVID-19 were sourced from the United States, Italy and Spain. From T cells, B-cell-depleted T cells, or PBMCs came the material, which was cDNA or gDNA.

Trimming cost V 2 bases and J 1 base, with 11 bases left between them. Germline lookup yields CDR1 SNHLY and CDR2 FYNNEI. This CDR3 spans 16 amino acids. In the source study's methods: Nucleated cell counts were estimated from reference gene primer amplification. The data were produced by immunoSEQ multiplex PCR, yet TCRdb's version contains in-frame clones alone and is incomplete. V, J and clone size were drawn from that table, and D and trimming were deduced from the DNA. This sample has roughly 300,000 clones, with roughly 80% found just once. Material: peripheral blood. This chain links TRBV2 with TRBJ2-2; D is ambiguous. The clonotype comes from a woman between 50 and 59 years old who had recovered from COVID-19. CDR3 region: CASSEYPLENTGELFF. The CDR3 nucleotides read TGTGCCAGCAGTGAATACCCCCTAGAGAACACCGGGGAGCTGTTTTTT.